The present TCR beta chain was sequenced within a study of T cells in localized non-small cell lung cancer (TCRdb year 2020). For the wider study: The study analyzed T cell repertoires of 236 early-stage NSCLC patients, comparing tumors and uninvolved tumor-adjacent lungs. The cohort was made up of around 240 treatment-naive NSCLC patients whose localized lung tumors had been resected. NSCLC patients had a mean age of roughly 66 years, and 129 were male and 85 to 110 female.

General conclusions and limits of the study: Of the top 100 tumor clones, a median of about 53 were detected in paired uninvolved adjacent lung; under 35 were also among that lung's top 100. Because the study design was exploratory, TCR variables were selected using unadjusted p-values without false-discovery rate correction. Higher T cell density in blood was associated with longer overall survival, whereas higher clonality in adjacent lung was associated with shorter survival. The highest T cell clonality was observed in uninvolved tumor-adjacent lung, where clonality exceeded that of tumor, suggesting that antigenic responses were more focused in uninvolved tumor-adjacent lung. Multi-region tumor sequencing was not performed, so intratumor heterogeneity could not be excluded.

As a fraction of the sample, this clone is medium-sized (0.01 to 0.1%). The antigen it binds to is not known. Base qualities are not provided; no much larger clone lies one nucleotide away. TCR beta CDR3 regions were sequenced from DNA using the immunoSEQ Assay. Per the original workflow: T cell density was computed as TCR beta template counts normalized to usable DNA estimated by amplifying housekeeping genes. Richness was estimated with the preseqR package, extrapolating to 400,000 templates for PBMC samples and 120,000 templates for tissue samples. Clonality was taken to be one minus Pielou's evenness. Differential abundance testing on productive amino-acid clonotypes, with a minimum total count of 5 and an alpha of 0.1, was used to identify tissue-enriched TCRs. The Jaccard Index and the Morisita Overlap Index were used to quantify repertoire overlap between compartments. GLIPH clustered TCR beta CDR3s with public tetramer-defined viral CDR3s; viral motifs required at least three viral sequences plus V-gene enrichment. The table was pulled from immuneACCESS by TCRdb, which kept in-frame rearrangements only. Such tables lose some clones; where checked, under half of the loss comes from unresolved V genes, and the rest has no known cause. The DNA gave D and trimming, while V, J and clone size come from that table. This sample lists about 1,500 clones; approximately 25% were detected once. 21% of the sample lies in the top ten.

The germline V gene yields SGHNT for CDR1 and YENEEA for CDR2. Cut back by 1 base and 4 bases, the V and J ends lie 11 bases apart. From its cysteine to its phenylalanine, the CDR3 spans 14 amino acids. The entry retains the CDR3 DNA only, 42 bases that are in frame from base 1. At diagnosis, peripheral blood, uninvolved tumor-adjacent lung and tumor were collected and stored as a combination of fresh-frozen and FFPE material. This clonotype was sampled from a female donor older than 55 with stage II lung adenocarcinoma. The sequencing here drew on lung tumor tissue, taken before any cancer treatment. This chain is built from TRBV11-3 and TRBJ2-7; no D gene can be assigned with confidence. The CDR3 here reads CASSLVLSGYEQYF. The DNA reads TGTGCCAGCAGCTTAGTACTGTCCGGGTACGAGCAGTACTTC. Reference TRBV11-3 and TRBJ2-7 genes cover what lies past the CDR3, so the full variable domain is EAGVVQSPRYKIIEKKQPVAFWCNPISGHNTLYWYLQNLGQGPELLIRYENEEAVDDSQLPKDRFSAERLKGVDSTLKIQPAELGDSAVYLCASSLVLSGYEQYFGPGTRLTVT.